The 13 T cell receptor beta chains given below trace back to one sample, sequenced in a study of glioma-infiltrating T cells. TCR alpha and beta CDR3 regions were amplified from RNA using iRepertoire nested multiplex PCR. TCRdb itself ran the multiplex PCR reads through MiXCR, one entry per CDR3 protein. This table holds fewer than 200,000 distinct CDR3 sequences, more than 35% found once. Sample: glioma tissue, nonneoplastic brain tissue, or PBMCs (not recorded which). The origin of the receptors is a human donor with low-grade glioma or glioblastoma, undergoing nonglioma brain surgery, or in good health (not recorded which).

In regard to this clonotype: This may come from a read error, since a much larger clone is one base off. The chain employs TRBV7-9 and TRBJ1-6; D call uncertain. This CDR3 comprises 13 residues. V was shortened by 9 bases and J by 5 bases, with 11 bases between the two germline ends. CDR1 is SEHNR, CDR2 FQNEAQ, per germline (reference sequence). CDR3 in amino acids: CARSLDDNSPLHF. CDR3 in DNA: TGTGCCAGAAGCCTTGACGATAATTCACCCCTCCACTTT.

Note on this clonotype: A much larger clone is a single base away; this may be a read error. The chain has TRBV28 and TRBJ1-4, with 9 bases that match TRBD1. Germline lookup yields CDR1 MDHEN and CDR2 SYDVKM. This CDR3 has 18 residues. V was pared by 9 bases and J by 2 bases, with 16 bases of the junction left unmatched. CDR3 region: CARSPVIGQGLTNEKLFF. For the CDR3, the DNA is TGTGCCAGGAGCCCGGTAATCGGACAGGGGTTGACTAATGAAAAACTGTTTTTT.

Remarks on this clonotype: Given a much more abundant clone one base away, this may be a read error. The chain carries TRBV28 and TRBJ2-5; a possible D gene is TRBD1 (6 bases). Germline V CDR1 and CDR2: MDHEN, SYDVKM. This CDR3 comprises 14 residues. V was pared by 6 bases and J by 8 bases, with 19 bases between. This chain's CDR3 is CASRRQARGDTQYF. Here the CDR3 DNA reads TGTGCCAGCAGACGACAGGCCCGGGGAGATACCCAGTACTTC.

Judged by abundance, this clonotype is medium-sized. The CDR3 sequence: CASSLGPRGEQFF. The CDR3 region has the DNA TGTGCCAGCAGTTTAGGACCACGCGGTGAGCAGTTCTTC. The chain uses TRBV27 and TRBJ2-1; D not resolved. This CDR3 has 13 amino acids. V shed 2 bases and J shed 9 bases, with 11 bases lying between them. CDR1 is MNHEY, CDR2 SMNVEV, per germline (reference sequence).

This clonotype was counted only a few times. A read error may explain this, as a much larger clone is one base away. The chain links TRBV25-1 to TRBJ2-1, with D perhaps matching TRBD1 (6 bases). CDR1 and CDR2 from the germline V gene are MGHDK and SYGVNS. This CDR3 is built from 13 residues. Here the CDR3 DNA reads TGTGCCAGCAGTGGGACAGTCTACAATGGGCAGTTCTTC. It yields the protein CASSGTVYNGQFF.

Worth noting for this clonotype: A much more abundant neighbour one base away suggests this may be a read error. J is TRBJ2-5 and V is TRBV7-2; unclear D gene. There are 13 residues in the CDR3. V lost 0 bases and J lost 6, with 8 bases in between. Germline-derived CDR1 and CDR2 are SGHTA and FQGNSA. In DNA form, the CDR3 reads TGTGCCAGCAGCTTAGCGGGGTTGCAGACCCAGTACTTC. Its translation: CASSLAGLQTQYF.

The gene calls are TRBV20-1 and TRBJ2-7; no firm D call. This CDR3 is 14 amino acids long. Germline CDR1 reads DFQATT; CDR2 reads SNEGSKA (reference sequence). V lost 2 bases to trimming and J lost 9 bases, with 20 bases between them. CDR3: CSARSQGLGIGQYF. The CDR3 nucleotides read TGCAGTGCTAGATCCCAAGGGCTGGGGATAGGGCAGTACTTC.

Note on this clonotype: With a much larger clone just one base away, this may be a read error. The CDR3 nucleotides are TGCAGTGACCGCGCACGTGGGGCCCAAGAGACCCAGTACTTC. Protein: CSDRARGAQETQYF. The gene calls are TRBV20-1 and TRBJ2-5, with D possibly being TRBD1 (5 bases). The germline V and J ends were trimmed by 7 bases and 1 base, with 16 bases remaining between them. CDR1 DFQATT and CDR2 SNEGSKA come from the germline V gene (reference sequence). The CDR3 runs to 14 residues.

As concerns this clonotype: Germline is not matched at one junction end, which may reflect a read error. The V gene is TRBV20-1, the J gene TRBJ1-5; D is undetermined. The length of the CDR3 is 14 residues. The germline CDR1 and CDR2 sequences are DFQATT and SNEGSKA (reference sequence). CDR3 nucleotide sequence: TGCAGTGCCATTTTTGGAGTTACCAATCAGCCACAGAATTTT. Encoded protein: CSAIFGVTNQPQNF.

This clonotype was counted many times. The V call is TRBV6-1, the J call TRBJ2-7, with TRBD1 matching 7 bases. With V trimmed by 11 bases and J by 1 base, 11 bases remained unmatched. CDR1 and CDR2 (germline): MNHNS, SASEGT. CDR3 length: 14 amino acids. The CDR3 is CASRAQGISYEQYF. The CDR3 nucleotides are TGTGCCTCCCGGGCACAGGGGATATCCTACGAGCAGTACTTC.

This clonotype was recorded many times. The chain joins TRBV28 to TRBJ2-1; D is undetermined. From germline, CDR1 is MDHEN and CDR2 SYDVKM. V gave up 5 bases and J gave up 6 bases, with 8 bases separating them. The CDR3 extends over 12 amino acids. The CDR3: CASSAFRNEQFF. CDR3 coding DNA: TGTGCCAGCAGTGCTTTTCGCAATGAGCAGTTCTTC.

In its sample, this clonotype was seen a few times. Just one base apart from a much larger clone, this may be a read error. The V and J genes are TRBV20-1 and TRBJ1-5; D unresolved. The CDR3 runs to 13 residues. The V gene's germline CDR1 is DFQATT and CDR2 SNEGSKA (reference sequence). Trimming shortened V by 6 bases and J by 6 bases, and 15 bases separated the two germline ends. The CDR3 loop is CSAIQSFGQPQHF. Written as DNA, the CDR3 is TGCAGTGCCATACAGAGTTTTGGTCAGCCCCAGCATTTT.

This clonotype was counted between two and nine times. The chain is built from TRBV2 and TRBJ2-3; the D is unclear. CDR1 SNHLY and CDR2 FYNNEI come from the germline V gene. V was cut by 0 bases and J by 5 bases, with 6 bases left in between. The CDR3 loop spans 13 amino acids. CDR3 region: CASSEALRDTQYF. For the CDR3, the DNA is TGTGCCAGCAGTGAAGCGCTTCGAGATACGCAGTATTTT.